Included here is one T cell receptor (beta chain) sequence, with context. Random hexamers were used to reverse transcribe the RNA input (about 0.5 to 1 ug). TCRdb re-called the immunoSEQ multiplex PCR reads through MiXCR, storing one row per CDR3 protein. The sample includes approximately 120,000 distinct CDR3 sequences, around nine tenths of them seen just once. This sample stems from a study of CD8 T cells in Susac syndrome. V lost 0 bases to trimming and J lost 7 bases, with 9 bases between them. The CDR3 is 13 amino acids. The V gene's germline CDR1 is MNHNY and CDR2 SVGAGI (reference sequence). The genes are TRBV6-6 and TRBJ1-1; D not resolved. What was sequenced was CD8+ T cells from PBMCs. The origin of this receptor is a human donor with multiple sclerosis. CDR3 protein: CASSYSKGSEAFF. The CDR3 nucleotides read TGTGCCAGCAGTTACTCGAAGGGCAGTGAAGCTTTCTTT.